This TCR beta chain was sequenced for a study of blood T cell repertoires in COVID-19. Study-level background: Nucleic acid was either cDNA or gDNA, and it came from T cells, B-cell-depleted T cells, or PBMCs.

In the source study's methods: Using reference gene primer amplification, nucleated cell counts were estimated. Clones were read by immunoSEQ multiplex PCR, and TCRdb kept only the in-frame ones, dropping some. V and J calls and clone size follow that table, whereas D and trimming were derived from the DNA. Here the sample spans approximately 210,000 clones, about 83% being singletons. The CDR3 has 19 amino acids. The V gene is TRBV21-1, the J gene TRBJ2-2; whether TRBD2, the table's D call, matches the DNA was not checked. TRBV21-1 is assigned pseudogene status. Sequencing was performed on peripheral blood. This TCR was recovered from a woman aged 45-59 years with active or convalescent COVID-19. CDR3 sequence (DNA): TGTGCCAGCAGCACCAAGCAAATCGGCGGGGGGCAAGGCACCGGGGAGCTGTTTTTT. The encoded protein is CASSTKQIGGGQGTGELFF.